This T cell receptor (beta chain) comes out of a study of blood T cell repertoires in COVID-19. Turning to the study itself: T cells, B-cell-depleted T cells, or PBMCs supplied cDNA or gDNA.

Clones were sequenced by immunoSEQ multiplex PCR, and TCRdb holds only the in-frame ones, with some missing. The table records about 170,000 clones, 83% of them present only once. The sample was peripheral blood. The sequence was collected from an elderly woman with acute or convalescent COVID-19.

DNA of the CDR3: TGTGCCAGTACCGACAGCTCGAGCAATCAGCCCCAGCATTTT. This codes for CASTDSSSNQPQHF. This chain connects TRBV19 to TRBJ1-5; possible D gene TRBD1, 5 bases. The CDR3 runs 14 residues. Germline assignment: CDR1 LNHDA and CDR2 SQIVND (reference sequence). Trimming shortened V by 7 bases and J by 1 base, and 11 bases separated the two germline ends.